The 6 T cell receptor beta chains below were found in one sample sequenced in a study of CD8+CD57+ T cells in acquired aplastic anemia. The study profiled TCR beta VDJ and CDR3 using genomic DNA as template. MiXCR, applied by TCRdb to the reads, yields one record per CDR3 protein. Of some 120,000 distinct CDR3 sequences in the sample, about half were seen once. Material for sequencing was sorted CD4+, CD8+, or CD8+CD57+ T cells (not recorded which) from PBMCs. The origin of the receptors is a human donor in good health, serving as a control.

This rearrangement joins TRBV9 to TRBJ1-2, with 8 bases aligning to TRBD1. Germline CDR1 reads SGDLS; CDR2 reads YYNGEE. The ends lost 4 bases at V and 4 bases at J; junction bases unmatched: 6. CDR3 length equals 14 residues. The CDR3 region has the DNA TGTGCCAGCAGCCCAAGACAGGGGACCTATGGCTACACCTTC. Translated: CASSPRQGTYGYTF.

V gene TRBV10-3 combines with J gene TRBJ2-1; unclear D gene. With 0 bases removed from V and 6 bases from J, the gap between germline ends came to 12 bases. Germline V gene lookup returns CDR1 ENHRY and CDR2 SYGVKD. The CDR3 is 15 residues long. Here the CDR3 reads CAISESTTLGNEQFF. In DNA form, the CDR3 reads TGTGCCATCAGTGAGTCGACAACCCTAGGCAATGAGCAGTTCTTC.

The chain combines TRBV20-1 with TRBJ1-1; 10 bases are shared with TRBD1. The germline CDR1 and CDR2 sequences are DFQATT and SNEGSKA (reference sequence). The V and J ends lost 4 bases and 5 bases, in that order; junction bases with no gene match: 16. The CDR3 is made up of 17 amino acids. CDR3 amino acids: CSATARGDRGSRTEAFF. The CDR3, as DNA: TGCAGTGCTACAGCTCGAGGGGACAGGGGATCGAGGACTGAAGCTTTCTTT.

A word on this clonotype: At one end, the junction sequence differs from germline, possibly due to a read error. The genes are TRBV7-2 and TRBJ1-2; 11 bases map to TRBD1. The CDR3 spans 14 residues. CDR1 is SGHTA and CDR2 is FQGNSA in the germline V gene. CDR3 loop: CVSTGDRGNYGYTF. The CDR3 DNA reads TGTGTCAGCACCGGGGACAGGGGGAACTATGGCTACACCTTC.

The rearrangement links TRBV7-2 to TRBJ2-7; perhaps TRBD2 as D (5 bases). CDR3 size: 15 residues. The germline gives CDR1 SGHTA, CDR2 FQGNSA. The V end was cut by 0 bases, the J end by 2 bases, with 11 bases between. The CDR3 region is CASSLAGSSPYEQYF. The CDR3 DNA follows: TGTGCCAGCAGCTTAGCAGGCTCTAGCCCCTACGAGCAGTACTTC.

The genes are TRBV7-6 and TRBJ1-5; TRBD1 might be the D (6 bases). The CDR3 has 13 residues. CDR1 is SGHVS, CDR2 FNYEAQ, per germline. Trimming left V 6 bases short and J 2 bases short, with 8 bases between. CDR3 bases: TGTGCCAGCAGTGCAGGGGGCAATCAGCCCCAGCATTTT. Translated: CASSAGGNQPQHF. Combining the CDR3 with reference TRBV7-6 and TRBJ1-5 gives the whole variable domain GAGVSQSPRYKVTKRGQDVALRCDPISGHVSLYWYRQALGQGPEFLTYFNYEAQQDKSGLPNDRFSAERPEGSISTLTIQRTEQRDSAMYRCASSAGGNQPQHFGDGTRLSIL.